This T cell receptor beta chain stems from a study of T cell changes during pregnancy in multiple sclerosis. This CDR3 region has 12 residues. V was cut by 0 bases and J by 7 bases, with 6 bases left in between. CDR1 and CDR2 from the germline V gene are MNHNY and SVGAGI (reference sequence). The repertoire was sequenced with immunoSEQ multiplex PCR; TCRdb's copy has only in-frame clones and lacks some. The table shows over 35,000 clones, with about 94% occurring only once. Specimen: CD8+ T cells from peripheral blood mononuclear cells, collected in the third trimester of pregnancy. The genes are TRBV6-6 and TRBJ1-1, with unresolved D. The TCR comes from a female donor with multiple sclerosis, enrolled in a pregnancy study. The CDR3 reads CASSYSRDEAFF. In DNA, the CDR3 is TGTGCCAGCAGTTACTCGCGAGATGAAGCTTTCTTT.